The rows below give T cell receptor beta chains drawn from one sample of a study of blood T cell repertoires in COVID-19. Measured with immunoSEQ multiplex PCR; TCRdb has only the in-frame clones, and not every one. Of over 200,000 clones in the sample, more than 75% were seen once. The sample comprised peripheral blood. Every receptor here comes from a middle-aged man with COVID-19, enrolled during active disease. The CDR3 runs from the conserved cysteine through the conserved F or W. Each record gives: D gene, clone size, V gene, J gene, CDR3 DNA, CDR3 protein. D genes are given only for firm matches. The size entry is marked missing in some rows and otherwise reads once, few, many or a size class.

d_gene: .; abundance: .; v_gene: TRBV5-1; j_gene: TRBJ2-7; CDR3nt: TGCGCCAGCAGCTTGGCCGGGCAGGGGTCGACATACGAGCAGTACTTC; CDR3aa: CASSLAGQGSTYEQYF
d_gene: TRBD1; abundance: once; v_gene: TRBV3-1/TRBV3-2; j_gene: TRBJ1-4; CDR3nt: TGTGCCAGCAGCCACTTGGGACAGGGTCTTAATGAAAAACTGTTTTTT; CDR3aa: CASSHLGQGLNEKLFF
d_gene: .; abundance: once; v_gene: TRBV5-1; j_gene: TRBJ2-7; CDR3nt: TGCGCCAGCAGCTTCCGGGACAACTACGAGCAGTACTTC; CDR3aa: CASSFRDNYEQYF
d_gene: TRBD2; abundance: .; v_gene: TRBV11-2; j_gene: TRBJ2-7; CDR3nt: TGTGCCAGCAGCTCCAGACTAGCGGGGGACAGGGAGCAGTACTTC; CDR3aa: CASSSRLAGDREQYF
d_gene: TRBD1; abundance: .; v_gene: TRBV7-2; j_gene: TRBJ2-2; CDR3nt: TGTGCCAGCAGCTTCTCGGACAGGGCGAACACCGGGGAGCTGTTTTTT; CDR3aa: CASSFSDRANTGELFF
d_gene: .; abundance: .; v_gene: TRBV15; j_gene: TRBJ1-6; CDR3nt: TGTGCCACCAGCAGAGATTCTTCGGGAAACTATAATTCACCCCTCCACTTT; CDR3aa: CATSRDSSGNYNSPLHF
d_gene: TRBD2; abundance: .; v_gene: TRBV19; j_gene: TRBJ2-7; CDR3nt: TGTGCCAGTAGTATTGGCGAGCGGGGATCCTACGAGCAGTACTTC; CDR3aa: CASSIGERGSYEQYF
d_gene: .; abundance: .; v_gene: TRBV5-1; j_gene: TRBJ2-2; CDR3nt: TGCGCCAGCACGCGGGAAAGGACCGGGGAGCTGTTTTTT; CDR3aa: CASTRERTGELFF
d_gene: TRBD1; abundance: .; v_gene: TRBV7-8; j_gene: TRBJ1-4; CDR3nt: TGTGCCAGCAGCTTAGGACAGGGGAGTAGTGAAAAACTGTTTTTT; CDR3aa: CASSLGQGSSEKLFF
d_gene: .; abundance: .; v_gene: TRBV12-3/TRBV12-4; j_gene: TRBJ1-5; CDR3nt: TGTGCCAGCAGTTTTTCAGGGGATCAGCCCCAGCATTTT; CDR3aa: CASSFSGDQPQHF
d_gene: TRBD1; abundance: .; v_gene: TRBV9; j_gene: TRBJ2-2; CDR3nt: TGTGCCAGCAGCGCCCGGGACAGGGGCTCCGGGGAGCTGTTTTTT; CDR3aa: CASSARDRGSGELFF
d_gene: TRBD2; abundance: .; v_gene: TRBV7-2; j_gene: TRBJ2-1; CDR3nt: TGTGCCAGCAGCTCCCCGGGACTAGTTCACAATGAGCAGTTCTTC; CDR3aa: CASSSPGLVHNEQFF
d_gene: TRBD1; abundance: .; v_gene: TRBV7-9; j_gene: TRBJ2-3; CDR3nt: TGTGCCAGCAGCTTCCTTGCGGACAGGGGGCCGCGCACAGATACGCAGTATTTT; CDR3aa: CASSFLADRGPRTDTQYF
d_gene: .; abundance: .; v_gene: TRBV2; j_gene: TRBJ1-1; CDR3nt: TGTGCCAGCAGCGAGCAGGGTACTGAAGCTTTCTTT; CDR3aa: CASSEQGTEAFF
d_gene: TRBD1; abundance: .; v_gene: TRBV28; j_gene: TRBJ1-5; CDR3nt: TGTGCCAGCAGTTTAGGGACAGGGAACCAGCCCCAGCATTTT; CDR3aa: CASSLGTGNQPQHF
d_gene: TRBD2; abundance: .; v_gene: TRBV25-1; j_gene: TRBJ2-4; CDR3nt: TGTGCCAGCACCGCCGCTAGCGGCCTTCAGTACTTC; CDR3aa: CASTAASGLQYF
d_gene: .; abundance: once; v_gene: TRBV30; j_gene: TRBJ1-2; CDR3nt: TGTGCCTGGAGTGTACAGGGTTATGGCTACACCTTC; CDR3aa: CAWSVQGYGYTF
d_gene: TRBD1; abundance: .; v_gene: TRBV5-6; j_gene: TRBJ2-7; CDR3nt: TGTGCCAGCAGCTCCACACAGGGGATGTCCTACGAGCAGTACTTC; CDR3aa: CASSSTQGMSYEQYF
d_gene: TRBD1; abundance: .; v_gene: TRBV7-9; j_gene: TRBJ2-1; CDR3nt: TGTGCCAGCAGCTTAGTAGGGGGCTTCCACAATGAGCAGTTCTTC; CDR3aa: CASSLVGGFHNEQFF
d_gene: TRBD1; abundance: once; v_gene: TRBV19; j_gene: TRBJ1-5; CDR3nt: TGTGCCAGTAGTGGCAGGACAGGACTTTATCAGCCCCAGCATTTT; CDR3aa: CASSGRTGLYQPQHF
d_gene: .; abundance: .; v_gene: TRBV12-3/TRBV12-4; j_gene: TRBJ2-3; CDR3nt: TGTGCCAGCAGTAAACAGGGTACGCAGTATTTT; CDR3aa: CASSKQGTQYF
d_gene: .; abundance: .; v_gene: TRBV5-4; j_gene: TRBJ1-4; CDR3nt: TGTGCCAGCAGCCGGGGGGGGGCACAGACTAATGAAAAACTGTTTTTT; CDR3aa: CASSRGGAQTNEKLFF
d_gene: .; abundance: once; v_gene: TRBV7-8; j_gene: TRBJ2-2; CDR3nt: TGTGCCAGCAGCTTATTTGCAGGAATGTGGGGGGAGCTGTTTTTT; CDR3aa: CASSLFAGMWGELFF
d_gene: TRBD1; abundance: .; v_gene: TRBV3-1/TRBV3-2; j_gene: TRBJ1-1; CDR3nt: TGTGCCAGCAGCCAAGACCCAGGGGGCGGTGAAGCTTTCTTT; CDR3aa: CASSQDPGGGEAFF
d_gene: .; abundance: .; v_gene: TRBV7-2; j_gene: TRBJ1-6; CDR3nt: TGTGCCAGCAGCTCACAGTATAATTCACCCCTCCACTTT; CDR3aa: CASSSQYNSPLHF
d_gene: TRBD1; abundance: .; v_gene: TRBV6-2/TRBV6-3; j_gene: TRBJ1-2; CDR3nt: TGTGCCAGCAGTAACAGAGGACAGGGCGGCTACACCTTC; CDR3aa: CASSNRGQGGYTF
d_gene: TRBD1; abundance: .; v_gene: TRBV19; j_gene: TRBJ1-5; CDR3nt: TGTGCCAGTAGTGCTGGGACAGGGGGCGGATGGAATCAGCCCCAGCATTTT; CDR3aa: CASSAGTGGGWNQPQHF
d_gene: .; abundance: .; v_gene: TRBV7-2; j_gene: TRBJ1-1; CDR3nt: TGTGCCAGCAGCTTTAACAGGGAGGGGACTGAAGCTTTCTTT; CDR3aa: CASSFNREGTEAFF
d_gene: TRBD1; abundance: once; v_gene: TRBV11-1; j_gene: TRBJ1-2; CDR3nt: TGTGCCAGCAGCCTGGGACAGGGGCACGGCTACACCTTC; CDR3aa: CASSLGQGHGYTF
d_gene: .; abundance: few; v_gene: TRBV6-2/TRBV6-3; j_gene: TRBJ2-3; CDR3nt: TGTGCCAGCAGTTACAGGAGGAGGACAGGCACAGATACGCAGTATTTT; CDR3aa: CASSYRRRTGTDTQYF
d_gene: TRBD2; abundance: .; v_gene: TRBV19; j_gene: TRBJ2-7; CDR3nt: TGTGCCACCGCCCGTGAGGGGACTACCGCTTTATACGAGCAGTACTTC; CDR3aa: CATAREGTTALYEQYF
d_gene: .; abundance: .; v_gene: TRBV5-6; j_gene: TRBJ2-5; CDR3nt: TGTGCCAGCAGCACGGTGACCAGCGGGCTTGTGGAGACCCAGTACTTC; CDR3aa: CASSTVTSGLVETQYF
d_gene: TRBD1; abundance: .; v_gene: TRBV27; j_gene: TRBJ1-5; CDR3nt: TGTGCCAGCAGTTTTGATGGACAGGGCAATCAGCCCCAGCATTTT; CDR3aa: CASSFDGQGNQPQHF
d_gene: .; abundance: .; v_gene: TRBV6-5; j_gene: TRBJ1-5; CDR3nt: TGTGCCAGCAGTTACTCGCGTAGTCAGCCCCAGCATTTT; CDR3aa: CASSYSRSQPQHF